A single sample gave rise to the 11 T cell receptor beta chains below, sequenced in a study of T cell responses to AZD1222 COVID-19 vaccine. Assay: immunoSEQ multiplex PCR; the TCRdb copy retains only in-frame clones and omits some. The sample has roughly 120,000 clones; 88% are singletons. Sequenced here: peripheral blood, sampled on day 0 of MenACWY control vaccination. The receptors here all came from an adult in good health.

The gene calls are TRBV4-3 and TRBJ2-7; 7 nucleotides line up with TRBD2. V trimming: 1 base; J trimming: 1 base; junction bases outside the gene matches: 4. CDR1 is LGHNA, CDR2 YSLEER, per germline. This CDR3 contains 15 residues. CDR3 in DNA: TGCGCCAGCAGCCAAGGGGGGGGACCTTCCTACGAGCAGTACTTC. Protein sequence: CASSQGGGPSYEQYF.

This clone was detected only a few times. This chain links TRBV6-5 with TRBJ1-5; TRBD1 agrees at 10 bases. Germline V gene data show CDR1 as MNHEY and CDR2 as SVGAGI. CDR3 length equals 15 residues. V lost 6 bases and J lost 5; bases outside the gene matches: 7. The CDR3 loop is CASSPGTGVYQPQHF. For the CDR3, the DNA is TGTGCCAGCAGCCCCGGGACAGGGGTGTATCAGCCCCAGCATTTT.

The chain uses TRBV7-3 and TRBJ2-3; 9 positions match TRBD1. The CDR3 has 17 amino acids. Trimming took 6 bases from V and 2 from J; bases not matched to a gene: 12. CDR1 SGHTA and CDR2 FQGTGA come from the germline V gene. CDR3 sequence: CASSGLTGTGSTDTQYF. In nucleotides, the CDR3 is TGTGCCAGCAGTGGTCTGACCGGGACAGGGTCCACAGATACGCAGTATTTT.

This clone was recorded a few times. V and J are TRBV30 and TRBJ2-7; no reliable D call. The length of the CDR3 is 11 residues. Trimming took off 3 bases at V and 4 bases at J, with 7 bases between the two ends. CDR1 and CDR2 from the germline V gene are GTSNPN and SVGIG (reference sequence). The CDR3 sequence is CAWRTAYEQYF. The CDR3 nucleotides are TGTGCCTGGAGGACTGCTTACGAGCAGTACTTC.

This chain joins TRBV4-1 and TRBJ1-3; D call uncertain. The CDR3 consists of 15 residues. Deletions cut 4 bases from V and 2 bases from J, with 12 bases between. The germline V gene encodes CDR1 MGHRA and CDR2 YSYEKL. CDR3 coding DNA: TGCGCCAGCAGCCCGTACCGGGAAGCTGGAAACACCATATATTTT. Translated, it gives CASSPYREAGNTIYF.

The chain joins TRBV7-6 to TRBJ1-5; D possibly corresponds to TRBD1 (6 bases). The CDR3 has 15 amino acids. Germline V gene data show CDR1 as SGHVS and CDR2 as FNYEAQ. Trimming took 5 bases from V and 8 from J, leaving 19 bases between them. The CDR3 here is CASSLLSGGSEPQHF. CDR3 nucleotides: TGTGCCAGCAGCCTCCTCTCCGGGGGCAGCGAGCCCCAGCATTTT.

This chain links TRBV7-3 with TRBJ2-3, with TRBD2 as a possible D gene (5 bases). There are 12 residues in the CDR3. The V gene's germline CDR1 is SGHTA and CDR2 FQGTGA. V was cut by 4 bases and J by 6 bases, with 8 bases left in between. The CDR3 nucleotides are TGTGCCAGCAGCTCATCGGGGGATACGCAGTATTTT. The encoded protein is CASSSSGDTQYF.

The table lists this clone with a count of one. This chain joins TRBV2 and TRBJ1-6, with D possibly TRBD1 on 5 matching bases. The CDR3 covers 14 residues. Germline V gene sequence: CDR1 SNHLY, CDR2 FYNNEI. Trimming took off 6 bases at V and 5 bases at J, with 11 bases between the two ends. CDR3 sequence reads: CASRGDGDNSPLHF. CDR3 nucleotides: TGTGCCAGCAGGGGGGACGGAGATAATTCACCCCTCCACTTT.

The chain recombines TRBV6-5 with TRBJ1-2; D not resolved. Trimming shortened V by 5 bases and J by 5 bases, and 15 bases separated the two germline ends. Germline loops: CDR1 MNHEY, CDR2 SVGAGI. This CDR3 has 14 residues. The CDR3 DNA sequence: TGTGCCAGCAGTACGAGTTGGTTACAGTATGGCTACACCTTC. Amino acids: CASSTSWLQYGYTF.

The chain recombines TRBV6-2 or TRBV6-3 with TRBJ1-5; 12 bases line up with TRBD1. CDR3 size: 15 residues. The V gene end was trimmed by 4 bases and the J gene end by 6 bases; junction bases not matched to a gene: 4. Looked up from germline, CDR1 is MNHEY and CDR2 is SVGEGT. CDR3 protein: CASSSGTGGSQPQHF. In DNA, the CDR3 is TGTGCCAGCAGTTCCGGGACAGGGGGCAGTCAGCCCCAGCATTTT.

The chain recombines TRBV7-2 with TRBJ1-2; D not certain. Trimming took off 5 bases at V and 6 bases at J, with 19 bases between the two ends. CDR3 size: 15 residues. Germline V lookup: CDR1 SGHTA, CDR2 FQGNSA. Here the CDR3 DNA reads TGTGCCAGCAGCCCTTTCGGCCAGCCCGGCGATGGCTACACCTTC. Residues: CASSPFGQPGDGYTF.